This T cell receptor (beta chain) is drawn from a study of blood T cell repertoires in COVID-19. Whole-study context: Sources were T cells, B-cell-depleted T cells, or PBMCs; the material itself was cDNA or gDNA.

Participants were aged about 18 to 89 years from some 24 US areas. TCRdb keeps only in-frame clones here, not all; method: immunoSEQ multiplex PCR. Of approximately 250,000 clones detected, just under 85% appear once; the ten largest clones hold approximately 15%. The V end lost 5 bases, the J end lost 2 bases, and 15 bases lay between the germline ends. CDR1 and CDR2 from the germline V gene are MNHEY and SVGEGT. This CDR3 spans 15 amino acids. The source is a man in his forties who had recovered from COVID-19. The rearrangement joins TRBV6-2 or TRBV6-3 to TRBJ2-5; tentatively, D is TRBD2 (6 bases). Sample: PBMCs or T cells enriched from blood (not recorded which). The CDR3 reads CASSRVAARQETQYF. As DNA, the CDR3 is TGTGCCAGCAGTCGAGTAGCGGCCCGGCAAGAGACCCAGTACTTC.